This paragraph reports one T cell receptor beta chain. The CDR3 loop spans 17 amino acids. The V segment lost 3 bases and the J segment 3 bases; nucleotides outside the gene matches: 7. Germline V gives CDR1 SGDLS, CDR2 YYNGEE. The entry originates in a study of shared clonotypes between healthy human individuals. Overall study: There were three CD4 naive, three CD4 memory, two CD8 naive and one CD8 memory plates per donor.

Splitting of each subset's genomic DNA was done evenly across several immunoSEQ plates. The assay was immunoSEQ multiplex PCR, and TCRdb's table has in-frame clones only and misses some. This sample yields 1.6 million or so clones, of which 98% are seen a single time; about 0.4% belongs to the top ten. Sequenced input: naive CD4+ T cells sorted from blood. Subset in this sample: CD45RA+ positively selected. The chain is built from TRBV9 and TRBJ2-3, with TRBD2 matching over 13 bases. The source is a man between 25 and 39 years old in good health. The CDR3 nucleotides read TGTGCCAGCAGCGCCCGTATACTAGCGGGAGGGACAGATACGCAGTATTTT. This gives the protein CASSARILAGGTDTQYF.